Described below is a single TCR beta chain sequence and its context. Its antigen is not identified. CDR3 length: 13 amino acids. Germline CDR1 reads SNHLY; CDR2 reads FYNNEI. The junction had 13 bases not matched to a gene; V was cut back by 5 bases and J by 13 bases. This sample is drawn from a study of blood T cells in healthy people across ages. Sample-barcoded 5' priming and a J-beta primer mix drove a second PCR of 7 to 11 cycles. Researchers report that each sample yielded at least 2.5 million CDR3-containing paired-end reads. A single record per CDR3 protein comes from TCRdb applying MiXCR to the 5' RACE reads. The top ten clones hold approximately 23% of a sample with about 800,000 distinct CDR3 sequences, nearly 60% of them seen once. Study results and limitations: Across the age range, TCR beta diversity per million T cells fell in a roughly linear way.

This receptor was identified in a man between 25 and 39 years old in good health. The V and J genes are TRBV2 and TRBJ1-2, with 7 bases identical to TRBD1. The sequenced sample consisted of blood. CDR3 in DNA: TGTGCCAGCAGTTCATCGACAGGGAGGGGATTCACCTTC. This codes for CASSSSTGRGFTF.